This T cell receptor (beta chain) was profiled in a study of CD8 T cells in ankylosing spondylitis (dated by TCRdb to about 2017). Broadly, across the study: T cell receptor beta repertoires were profiled in healthy donors and ankylosing spondylitis patients so that disease-linked TCR variants could be found. Peripheral blood was sampled, and synovial fluid was additionally collected from ankylosing spondylitis patients. In total, the full study cohort was made up of 108 healthy donors and some 26 ankylosing spondylitis patients.

This clonotype was seen many times. The clone's antigen remains unknown. Per-base qualities were not stored, and no clone one base away is much larger. The full study reports these points: Blood from ankylosing spondylitis patients appeared to be characterized by a TCR beta motif made up of under ten highly homologous amino acid variants. The disease-linked clones showed a CD8+ phenotype and occurred at relatively low frequencies in peripheral blood. Some TCR beta motif variants had previously been reported in synovial fluid and blood of reactive arthritis patients, which suggested common disease-initiation mechanisms. Significant enrichment of the disease-linked clones was reported in matched synovial fluid samples from ankylosing spondylitis patients.

From the cysteine through the phenylalanine, the CDR3 covers 11 amino acids. The DNA shown is the 33-base CDR3, in frame from base 1. V is clipped by 7 bases and J by 3 bases, and the sequence between their germline boundaries is 5 bases long. Per the germline V gene (reference sequence), MNHNY is the CDR1 and SVGAGI is the CDR2. Sequencing relied on an Illumina HiSeq 2500. TCR beta libraries were prepared by quantitative 5'-RACE with molecular barcodes. The paper's processing steps were these. A new computational method, built on a probabilistic model of VDJ rearrangement, was used to identify disease-linked TCR variants. In-frame beta chains were kept once TCRdb had trimmed the public reads at Q25 with fastp and called clones with MiXCR. For every CDR3 protein sequence, its rows merge into one entry that carries the most common genes and DNA. The V and J calls here are based on TCRdb, not the publication. Recorded for this sample are roughly 180,000 distinct CDR3 sequences; around 8.9% of them occurred a single time. About 15% of the sample is held by the ten biggest clonotypes.

The V and J genes are TRBV6-6 and TRBJ2-3; no D gene call is confident. The clonotype comes from a female donor with ankylosing spondylitis or in good health (not recorded which). The sequencing sample was made of blood, either unsorted or a sorted T cell fraction (not recorded which). The base sequence is TGTGCCAGCAAAGCGACAGATACGCAGTATTTT. Its protein product is CASKATDTQYF.